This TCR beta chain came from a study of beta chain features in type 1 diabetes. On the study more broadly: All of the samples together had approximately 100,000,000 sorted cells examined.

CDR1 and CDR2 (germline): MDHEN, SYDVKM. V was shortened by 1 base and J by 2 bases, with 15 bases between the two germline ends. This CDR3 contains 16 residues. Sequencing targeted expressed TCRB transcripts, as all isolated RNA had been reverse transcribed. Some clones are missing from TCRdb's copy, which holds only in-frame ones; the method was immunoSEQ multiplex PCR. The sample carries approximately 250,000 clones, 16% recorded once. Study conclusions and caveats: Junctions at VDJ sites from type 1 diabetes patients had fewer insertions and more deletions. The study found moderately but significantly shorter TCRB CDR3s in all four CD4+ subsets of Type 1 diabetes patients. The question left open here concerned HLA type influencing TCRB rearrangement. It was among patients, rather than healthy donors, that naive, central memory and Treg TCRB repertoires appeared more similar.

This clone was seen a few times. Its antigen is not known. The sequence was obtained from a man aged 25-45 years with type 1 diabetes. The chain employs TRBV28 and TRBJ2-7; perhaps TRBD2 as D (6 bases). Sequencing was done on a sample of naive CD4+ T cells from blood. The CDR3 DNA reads TGTGCCAGCAGTTTATATGCCGGGACTGGTACCTACGAGCAGTACTTC. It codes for CASSLYAGTGTYEQYF.